One and the same sample provided the 10 T cell receptor beta chains below, sequenced in a study of T cell responses to AZD1222 COVID-19 vaccine. Data came from immunoSEQ multiplex PCR; TCRdb stores just in-frame clones and leaves some out. The sample has roughly 99,000 clones; 92% are singletons. Sequencing used peripheral blood, obtained 28 days after the second AZD1222 dose. The origin of the receptors is an adult who received the AZD1222 COVID-19 vaccine.

The V and J genes are TRBV4-1 and TRBJ1-2, with 9 bases identical to TRBD1. The CDR3 totals 13 residues. Germline V gene sequence: CDR1 MGHRA, CDR2 YSYEKL. V gave up 0 bases and J gave up 11 bases; unmatched junction bases: 4. The CDR3, as DNA: TGCGCCAGCAGCCAAGACCAAGGGACAGGGTACACCTTC. It encodes CASSQDQGTGYTF.

The chain recombines TRBV18 with TRBJ1-1, with D maybe TRBD1 (5 bases). Trimming cost V 3 bases and J 3 bases, with 14 bases left between them. CDR3 size: 15 residues. Looked up from germline, CDR1 is KGHSH and CDR2 is LQKENI. In DNA, the CDR3 is TGTGCCAGCTCACCCCCTGGCGCGGGGGACACTGAAGCTTTCTTT. Amino acids: CASSPPGAGDTEAFF. The full variable domain, in which reference TRBV18 and TRBJ1-1 provide the parts outside the CDR3, is NAGVMQNPRHLVRRRGQEARLRCSPMKGHSHVYWYRQLPEEGLKFMVYLQKENIIDESGMPKERFSAEFPKEGPSILRIQQVVRGDSAAYFCASSPPGAGDTEAFFGQGTRLTVV.

For the CDR3, the DNA is TGCGCCAGCAGCTTGTGGGGGTCAGATACGCAGTATTTT. Its protein is CASSLWGSDTQYF. This rearrangement joins TRBV5-1 to TRBJ2-3; tentatively, D is TRBD1 or TRBD2 (5 bases each). This CDR3 region has 13 residues. The germline V gene has CDR1 SGHRS and CDR2 YFSETQ. The germline V and J ends were trimmed by 1 base and 4 bases, with 7 bases remaining between them.

The chain recombines TRBV4-1 with TRBJ1-2; D is perhaps TRBD1 (5 bases). The CDR3 is made up of 15 amino acids. Trimming cost V 0 bases and J 0 bases, with 8 bases left between them. Germline lookup yields CDR1 MGHRA and CDR2 YSYEKL. This CDR3 is CASSQETRANYGYTF. CDR3 coding DNA: TGCGCCAGCAGCCAAGAAACCAGGGCTAACTATGGCTACACCTTC.

This chain joins TRBV6-5 and TRBJ1-2, with a possible D match to TRBD1 (5 bases). Germline CDR1 reads MNHEY; CDR2 reads SVGAGI. This CDR3 contains 12 residues. Trimming stripped 6 bases from V and 4 bases from J, with 9 bases between. The CDR3 is CASSGTSYGYTF. The CDR3 DNA sequence: TGTGCCAGCAGCGGGACCTCCTATGGCTACACCTTC.

The chain combines TRBV28 with TRBJ1-1; no reliable D call. Germline values: CDR1 MDHEN, CDR2 SYDVKM. V was cut by 4 bases and J by 0 bases, with 6 bases left in between. This CDR3 contains 13 residues. The DNA of the CDR3 is TGTGCCAGCAGTTCACAAATGAACACTGAAGCTTTCTTT. It codes for CASSSQMNTEAFF.

The CDR3 loop reads CASSITGGHGNTIYF. CDR3 bases: TGTGCCAGCAGCATCACAGGGGGCCATGGAAACACCATATATTTT. The genes are TRBV5-5 and TRBJ1-3; TRBD1 agrees at 9 bases. The CDR3 extends over 15 amino acids. V dropped 4 bases and J dropped 3; count of bases not matched to a gene: 5. The germline V gene has CDR1 SGHKS and CDR2 YYEKEE (reference sequence).

The gene calls are TRBV7-2 and TRBJ1-6, with 9 positions matching TRBD1. Losses at the gene ends were 5 bases for V and 7 bases for J; bases not matched to a gene: 6. The CDR3 runs to 15 residues. Per the germline V gene, CDR1 is SGHTA and CDR2 is FQGNSA. The CDR3 DNA follows: TGTGCCAGCAGCCCCGGACAGGGGACCAATTCACCCCTCCACTTT. As protein: CASSPGQGTNSPLHF.

The chain combines TRBV11-3 with TRBJ1-1; TRBD1 matches at 7 bases. Germline CDR1 reads SGHNT; CDR2 reads YENEEA. Losses at the gene ends were 2 bases for V and 4 bases for J; bases not matched to a gene: 4. This CDR3 is 14 amino acids long. The CDR3 protein is CASSLSYRGTEAFF. For the CDR3, the DNA is TGTGCCAGCAGCTTATCCTACAGGGGCACTGAAGCTTTCTTT.

This clone appeared a single time. The genes are TRBV7-9 and TRBJ2-1; D call uncertain. CDR3 length equals 11 residues. The V end was cut by 10 bases, the J end by 7 bases, with 11 bases between. CDR1 is SEHNR and CDR2 is FQNEAQ in the germline V gene (reference sequence). The CDR3 region is CAILRVNEQFF. The CDR3 DNA sequence: TGTGCCATCCTCCGGGTAAATGAGCAGTTCTTC. Complete variable domain (other parts from reference TRBV7-9 and TRBJ2-1): DTGVSQNPRHKITKRGQNVTFRCDPISEHNRLYWYRQTLGQGPEFLTYFQNEAQLEKSRLLSDRFSAERPKGSFSTLEIQRTEQGDSAMYLCAILRVNEQFFGPGTRLTVL.